A selection of T cell receptor beta chains follows, all from one sample in a study of blood T cells in healthy people across ages. TCRdb called the 5' RACE reads again in MiXCR, with one record for every CDR3 protein. The table lists approximately 690,000 distinct CDR3 sequences, 45% to 65% of them singletons. Sequenced sample: blood. These receptors were obtained from a man aged 60-69 years in good health. The CDR3 runs from the conserved cysteine through the conserved F or W. Fields, in order: clone size, D gene, J gene, V gene, CDR3 DNA, CDR3 protein. A D gene is named only where the DNA matches it firmly. Clone size is not always given. Where it is, it says once, few, many or a class for expanded clones.

clone_size: few
d_call: TRBD1
j_call: TRBJ2-5
v_call: TRBV3-1
cdr3_nt: TGTGCCAGCAGCCAAGGTGAATCATGGGGACAGGGGTCCCAAGAGACCCAGTACTTC
cdr3_aa: CASSQGESWGQGSQETQYF

clone_size: few
d_call: TRBD2
j_call: TRBJ2-3
v_call: TRBV7-2
cdr3_nt: TGTGCCAGCAGCCCAACTAGCGGGGGGAATACGCAGTATTTT
cdr3_aa: CASSPTSGGNTQYF

clone_size: -
d_call: -
j_call: TRBJ1-6
v_call: TRBV12-3/TRBV12-4
cdr3_nt: TGTGCCAGCAGTCCCTGGATTAATTCACCCCTCCACTTT
cdr3_aa: CASSPWINSPLHF

clone_size: few
d_call: -
j_call: TRBJ2-7
v_call: TRBV7-2
cdr3_nt: TGTGCCAGCAGCTTCCGGACCGCACCCGGCGAGCAGTACTTC
cdr3_aa: CASSFRTAPGEQYF

clone_size: -
d_call: -
j_call: TRBJ2-2
v_call: TRBV5-1
cdr3_nt: TGCGCCAGCAGCCCGCAAGAGGGTAACACCGGGGAGCTGTTTTTT
cdr3_aa: CASSPQEGNTGELFF

clone_size: -
d_call: -
j_call: TRBJ2-3
v_call: TRBV2
cdr3_nt: TGTGCCGGCAGTGAAAGCACAGATACGCAGTATTTT
cdr3_aa: CAGSESTDTQYF

clone_size: -
d_call: -
j_call: TRBJ2-3
v_call: TRBV12-3/TRBV12-4
cdr3_nt: TGTGCCAGCAGTTTAGGGGGCGAATGGGATACGCAGTATTTT
cdr3_aa: CASSLGGEWDTQYF

clone_size: few
d_call: -
j_call: TRBJ2-1
v_call: TRBV5-1
cdr3_nt: TGCGCCAGCACCACTGGGGGGGCCTCCTACAATGAGCAGTTCTTC
cdr3_aa: CASTTGGASYNEQFF

clone_size: -
d_call: -
j_call: TRBJ2-1
v_call: TRBV5-5
cdr3_nt: TGTGCCAGCAGCTTTCAACCGAATGAGCAGTTCTTC
cdr3_aa: CASSFQPNEQFF

clone_size: many
d_call: -
j_call: TRBJ2-5
v_call: TRBV7-8
cdr3_nt: TGTGCCAGCAGCCATCGCCGTAGCCTGGAGACCCAGTACTTC
cdr3_aa: CASSHRRSLETQYF

clone_size: -
d_call: -
j_call: TRBJ2-2
v_call: TRBV12-3/TRBV12-4
cdr3_nt: TGTGCCAGCAGGCATGCTGGGCCGAACACCGGGGAGCTGTTTTTT
cdr3_aa: CASRHAGPNTGELFF

clone_size: many
d_call: TRBD1
j_call: TRBJ1-2
v_call: TRBV6-5
cdr3_nt: TGTGCCAGCAGTCTCGACAGGGTTGCTGGCTACACCTTC
cdr3_aa: CASSLDRVAGYTF

clone_size: -
d_call: -
j_call: TRBJ1-1
v_call: TRBV5-1
cdr3_nt: TGCGCCAGCAGCTTGGCCGTGTTTTCGAACACTGAAGCTTTCTTT
cdr3_aa: CASSLAVFSNTEAFF

clone_size: once
d_call: TRBD1
j_call: TRBJ2-1
v_call: TRBV2
cdr3_nt: TGTGCCAGCAGAGACGGGACAGGGGGGCCGATGGAGCAGTTCTTC
cdr3_aa: CASRDGTGGPMEQFF

clone_size: -
d_call: -
j_call: TRBJ1-5
v_call: TRBV10-3
cdr3_nt: TGTGCCATCAGTAAGACAGGCAGCAATCAGCCCCAGCATTTT
cdr3_aa: CAISKTGSNQPQHF

clone_size: -
d_call: -
j_call: TRBJ2-2
v_call: TRBV29-1
cdr3_nt: TGCAGCGGGTCACAGGGGAACACCGGGGAGCTGTTTTTT
cdr3_aa: CSGSQGNTGELFF

clone_size: -
d_call: -
j_call: TRBJ1-1
v_call: TRBV7-2
cdr3_nt: TGTGCCAGCAGCTCTCCGACAGGCGTCCGAACGGAAGCTTTCTTT
cdr3_aa: CASSSPTGVRTEAFF

clone_size: -
d_call: -
j_call: TRBJ2-1
v_call: TRBV27
cdr3_nt: TGTGCCAGCAGTTTAACCAGGAGCTCCTACAATGAGCAGTTCTTC
cdr3_aa: CASSLTRSSYNEQFF

clone_size: -
d_call: TRBD2
j_call: TRBJ2-7
v_call: TRBV20-1
cdr3_nt: TGCAGTGCTAGGGGACTAGCGAGGAACGAGCAGCACTTC
cdr3_aa: CSARGLARNEQHF

clone_size: -
d_call: -
j_call: TRBJ2-4
v_call: TRBV5-1
cdr3_nt: TGCGCCAGCAGCTCAGGACATTCGGGGAAAAACATTCAGTACTTC
cdr3_aa: CASSSGHSGKNIQYF

clone_size: few
d_call: -
j_call: TRBJ2-3
v_call: TRBV2
cdr3_nt: TGTGCCAGCCGGACTGACACAGATACGCAGTATTTT
cdr3_aa: CASRTDTDTQYF